The 11 T cell receptor beta chains below all came from one sample that was sequenced in a study of molecular identifiers for immune sequencing clone quantification. TCRdb ran MiXCR on the PCR reads and lists one entry per CDR3 protein. The sample carries approximately 500,000 distinct CDR3 sequences, around 21% recorded once. Sequenced input: naive CD8+ T cells from blood, with Jurkat cell RNA spiked in. Noted subset: FACS-sorted CD8+CD4-CCR7+CD45RA+ naive T cells. The receptors shown here come from a human donor in good health. Some libraries in this study had Jurkat cell RNA spiked in.

The rearrangement links TRBV30 to TRBJ1-5, with a tentative D call TRBD1 (5 bases). Germline values: CDR1 GTSNPN, CDR2 SVGIG (reference sequence). V lost 1 base and J lost 3, with 10 bases in between. The CDR3 length is 14 residues. For the CDR3, the DNA is TGTGCCTGGAGTGGGGGGGGTAACAATCAGCCCCAGCATTTT. It translates to CAWSGGGNNQPQHF.

This clonotype occurred many times. This chain uses TRBV7-8 with TRBJ1-6; a possible D gene is TRBD1 (5 bases). This CDR3 contains 17 residues. The germline V gene has CDR1 SGHVS and CDR2 FQNEAQ. Deletions cut 0 bases from V and 0 bases from J, with 9 bases between. The CDR3: CASSLAGESSYNSPLHF. The CDR3 region has the DNA TGTGCCAGCAGCTTAGCGGGGGAGAGCTCCTATAATTCACCCCTCCACTTT.

This clonotype occurred many times. V gene TRBV28 combines with J gene TRBJ2-3, with D perhaps being TRBD1 or TRBD2 (5 bases each). Trimming removed 5 bases from V and 4 bases from J, with 16 bases in between. Germline V gene sequence: CDR1 MDHEN, CDR2 SYDVKM. The CDR3 totals 15 residues. This CDR3 is CASSPLPGAADTQYF. The CDR3 nucleotides read TGTGCCAGCAGTCCCCTTCCCGGGGCCGCAGATACGCAGTATTTT. Drawing the rest from reference TRBV28 and TRBJ2-3, the complete variable domain is DVKVTQSSRYLVKRTGEKVFLECVQDMDHENMFWYRQDPGLGLRLIYFSYDVKMKEKGDIPEGYSVSREKKERFSLILESASTNQTSMYLCASSPLPGAADTQYFGPGTRLTVL.

This clonotype was detected only a few times. The chain is built from TRBV4-1 and TRBJ2-7; no clear D. Trimming cost V 0 bases and J 1 base, with 13 bases left between them. CDR1 is MGHRA, CDR2 YSYEKL, per germline. This CDR3 comprises 16 residues. The chain's CDR3 is CASSQDQRHISYEQYF. In DNA form, the CDR3 reads TGCGCCAGCAGCCAAGATCAACGGCATATATCCTACGAGCAGTACTTC.

This clonotype was seen a few times. The CDR3 DNA is TGTGCCAGCAAACAGGGTCTGGATGAGCAGTTCTTC. Amino acids: CASKQGLDEQFF. This chain joins TRBV6-2 or TRBV6-3 and TRBJ2-1, with D perhaps TRBD1 (6 bases). From germline, CDR1 is MNHEY and CDR2 SVGEGT. V shed 7 bases and J shed 8 bases, with 12 bases lying between them. The CDR3 has 12 residues.

This clonotype was seen just once. J is TRBJ2-1 and V is TRBV7-9; 7 bases are a match to TRBD2. V lost 6 bases, J lost 2 bases, and 7 bases stayed unmatched. From germline, CDR1 is SEHNR and CDR2 FQNEAQ (reference sequence). The CDR3 is 15 residues long. Written as DNA, the CDR3 is TGTGCCAGCAGATCCGTTAGCGGGCCCTACAATGAGCAGTTCTTC. This gives the protein CASRSVSGPYNEQFF.

This chain uses TRBV27 with TRBJ2-7; a weak D match, TRBD2 (5 bases). The germline CDR1 and CDR2 sequences are MNHEY and SMNVEV (reference sequence). Trimming pared 5 bases from V and 3 bases from J, leaving 17 bases between. This CDR3 spans 15 amino acids. The CDR3 protein is CASSLFWRADYEQYF. CDR3 bases: TGTGCCAGCAGTCTCTTCTGGCGGGCAGACTACGAGCAGTACTTC.

Note on this clonotype: A much bigger clone sits one base away, suggesting this may be a read error. The chain is built from TRBV5-6 and TRBJ1-1; a possible D gene is TRBD1 (6 bases). The germline V and J ends were trimmed by 2 bases and 3 bases, with 11 bases remaining between them. The CDR3 totals 14 residues. In germline, CDR1 is SGHDT, CDR2 YYEEEE. The CDR3 here is CASSLRGPDTEAFF. In DNA form, the CDR3 reads TGTGCCAGCAGCTTACGGGGGCCTGACACTGAAGCTTTCTTT. Together with reference TRBV5-6 and TRBJ1-1, the CDR3 gives the full variable domain: DAGVTQSPTHLIKTRGQQVTLRCSPKSGHDTVSWYQQALGQGPQFIFQYYEEEERQRGNFPDRFSGHQFPNYSSELNVNALLLGDSALYLCASSLRGPDTEAFFGQGTRLTVV.

The chain recombines TRBV12-3 or TRBV12-4 with TRBJ1-2; 8 nucleotides line up with TRBD1. CDR3 length: 15 amino acids. V lost 3 bases and J lost 3; bases outside the gene matches: 6. Here the CDR3 DNA reads TGTGCCAGCAGTTTTACAGGGGGAGAGGACTATGGCTACACCTTC. It codes for CASSFTGGEDYGYTF.

Concerning this clonotype itself: Since the CDR3 does not end with the conserved phenylalanine or tryptophan, this likely comes from a read error. The chain has TRBV30 and TRBJ1-1; the D is unclear. The germline CDR1 and CDR2 sequences are GTSNPN and SVGIG (reference sequence). The germline V and J ends were trimmed by 4 bases and 3 bases, with 9 bases remaining between them. The CDR3 sequence is 12 residues long. CDR3 DNA: TGTGCCTGGATTGGGGAGGACACTGAAGCTTTCTCT. Translation: CAWIGEDTEAFS.

This clonotype was detected many times. V gene TRBV5-1 combines with J gene TRBJ1-5, with 12 nucleotides matching TRBD1. Germline assignment: CDR1 SGHRS and CDR2 YFSETQ. Germline trimming cut 3 bases from V and 1 base from J; bases unmatched to any gene: 11. The CDR3 consists of 19 residues. The CDR3 DNA is TGCGCCAGCAGCTCCAGCAAAGGGACAGGGGGCTGGAGCAATCAGCCCCAGCATTTT. It is translated as CASSSSKGTGGWSNQPQHF.